This T cell receptor beta chain was sequenced during a study of read filtering for tumor transcriptome and immune sequencing. This CDR3 region has 13 residues. Germline values: CDR1 SGHRS, CDR2 YFSETQ. V lost 4 bases and J 4 bases, leaving 11 bases between the germline ends. This library used roughly 400 ng RNA and molecular barcoded adaptors spanning alpha/delta and beta/gamma chains. Each CDR3 protein gets one entry after TCRdb re-called the reads with MiXCR. Among about 130,000 distinct CDR3 sequences, approximately 13% were seen once, and the ten largest hold approximately 11%. The table lists this clonotype with many counts. Bone marrow was sampled from every patient at the time of active disease.

Sequencing was carried out using a population of CD138-negative cells sorted from bone marrow. The chain joins TRBV5-1 to TRBJ1-1; D ambiguous. This clonotype originated in a donor aged 40 or older with multiple myeloma. The CDR3 protein is CASSPVTGTEAFF. CDR3 nucleotide sequence: TGCGCCAGCAGCCCGGTGACGGGCACTGAAGCTTTCTTT. Filled out from reference TRBV5-1 and TRBJ1-1, the complete variable domain reads KAGVTQTPRYLIKTRGQQVTLSCSPISGHRSVSWYQQTPGQGLQFLFEYFSETQRNKGNFPGRFSGRQFSNSRSEMNVSTLELGDSALYLCASSPVTGTEAFFGQGTRLTVV.